This T cell receptor (beta chain) was captured in a study of blood T cell repertoires in COVID-19. Study-level background: Italy, Spain and the United States were the sources of the convalescent and acute COVID-19 samples. Sources were T cells, B-cell-depleted T cells, or PBMCs; the material itself was cDNA or gDNA.

Per the original methods: Estimates of nucleated cell counts were drawn from the amplification of reference gene primers. Profiled with immunoSEQ multiplex PCR; TCRdb holds only in-frame clones, not every one. The V and J calls and the clone size are those of that table, but D and trimming were determined from the DNA. Among roughly 92,000 clones listed, around 90% were seen once. This CDR3 is built from 14 residues. The germline V gene has CDR1 SGHNT and CDR2 YENEEA. Trimming at V came to 4 bases and at J to 2 bases, leaving 4 bases not matched to a gene. This chain joins TRBV11-3 and TRBJ2-5; 7 bases fit TRBD1. This receptor was identified in a woman aged 80 or over with active or convalescent COVID-19. Sequencing was carried out using peripheral blood. The CDR3 loop reads CASSSSGGQETQYF. CDR3 bases: TGTGCCAGCAGCTCTTCAGGGGGACAAGAGACCCAGTACTTC.